Below are 5 T cell receptor beta chains sequenced from a single sample in a study of blood T cell repertoires in COVID-19. Data came from immunoSEQ multiplex PCR; TCRdb stores just in-frame clones and leaves some out. This table holds about 94,000 clones, about 80% found once. The sequencing input was peripheral blood. The receptors originated from a human donor in a cohort sampled during active COVID-19.

The rearrangement links TRBV28 to TRBJ2-1; TRBD2 matches 9 bases. With V trimmed by 6 bases and J by 8 bases, 11 bases remained unmatched. Germline V gene sequence: CDR1 MDHEN, CDR2 SYDVKM. The CDR3 loop spans 15 amino acids. CDR3 protein: CASRDWREGSDEQFF. CDR3 DNA sequence: TGTGCCAGCAGAGATTGGCGGGAGGGGTCCGATGAGCAGTTCTTC.

This sequence joins TRBV5-5 and TRBJ1-1; 10 bases are shared with TRBD1. After removal of 7 bases from V and 1 base from J, the junction contained 10 bases not matched to a gene. In germline, CDR1 is SGHKS, CDR2 YYEKEE (reference sequence). The CDR3 has 16 residues. The CDR3 protein is CASSDRDRGGNTEAFF. DNA of the CDR3: TGTGCCAGCTCCGACCGGGACAGGGGAGGGAACACTGAAGCTTTCTTT.

The V gene is TRBV7-3, the J gene TRBJ2-7, with D possibly matching TRBD2 (6 bases). Germline loops: CDR1 SGHTA, CDR2 FQGTGA. The length of the CDR3 is 14 residues. Trimming shortened V by 5 bases and J by 0 bases, and 11 bases separated the two germline ends. The CDR3, as DNA: TGTGCCAGCAGCCCGAGCGGGCCCTCCTACGAGCAGTACTTC. It translates to CASSPSGPSYEQYF.

The J gene is TRBJ2-7, the V gene TRBV27; 10 bases are shared with TRBD1. J was trimmed by 5 bases and V by 8 bases; bases with no gene match: 9. Germline lookup yields CDR1 MNHEY and CDR2 SMNVEV (reference sequence). The CDR3 sequence is 14 residues long. The CDR3 nucleotides are TGTGCCAGCGGAGACAGGGGGCCGACAGACGAGCAGTACTTC. Protein: CASGDRGPTDEQYF.

The V call is TRBV4-2, the J call TRBJ2-1, with D possibly matching TRBD1 (5 bases). Germline loops: CDR1 LGHNA, CDR2 YNFKEQ. The CDR3 is 12 amino acids. Trimming removed 1 base at V and 8 bases at J, with 6 bases between. CDR3 in amino acids: CASSQARDEQFF. The CDR3 region has the DNA TGTGCCAGCAGCCAAGCCAGGGATGAGCAGTTCTTC.